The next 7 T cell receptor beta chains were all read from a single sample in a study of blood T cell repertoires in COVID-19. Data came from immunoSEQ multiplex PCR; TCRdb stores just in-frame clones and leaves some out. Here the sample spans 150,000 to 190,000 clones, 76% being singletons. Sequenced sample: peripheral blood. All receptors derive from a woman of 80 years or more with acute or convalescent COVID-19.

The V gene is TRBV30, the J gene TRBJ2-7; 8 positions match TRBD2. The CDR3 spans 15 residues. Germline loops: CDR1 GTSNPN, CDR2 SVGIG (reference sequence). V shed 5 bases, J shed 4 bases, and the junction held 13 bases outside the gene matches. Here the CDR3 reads CAWDGPSGSDYEQYF. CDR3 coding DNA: TGTGCCTGGGACGGGCCGAGCGGGAGTGATTACGAGCAGTACTTC.

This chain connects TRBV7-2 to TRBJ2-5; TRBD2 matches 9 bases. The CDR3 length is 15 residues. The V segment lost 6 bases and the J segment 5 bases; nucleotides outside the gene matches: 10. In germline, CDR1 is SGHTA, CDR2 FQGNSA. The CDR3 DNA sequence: TGTGCCAGCAGACTCGGGCTAGCGGGGCCGGAGACCCAGTACTTC. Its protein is CASRLGLAGPETQYF.

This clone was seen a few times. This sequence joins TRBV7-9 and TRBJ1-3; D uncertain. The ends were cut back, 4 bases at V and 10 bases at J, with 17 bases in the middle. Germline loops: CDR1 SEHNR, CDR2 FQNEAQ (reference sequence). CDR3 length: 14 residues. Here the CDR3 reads CASSSQGLPGTIYF. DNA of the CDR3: TGTGCCAGCAGCTCCCAAGGGTTACCGGGGACCATATATTTT.

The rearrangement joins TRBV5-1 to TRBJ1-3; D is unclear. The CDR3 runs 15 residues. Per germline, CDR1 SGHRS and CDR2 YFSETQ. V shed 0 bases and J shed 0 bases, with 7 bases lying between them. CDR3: CASSLAGDSGNTIYF. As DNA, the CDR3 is TGCGCCAGCAGCTTGGCCGGGGACTCTGGAAACACCATATATTTT.

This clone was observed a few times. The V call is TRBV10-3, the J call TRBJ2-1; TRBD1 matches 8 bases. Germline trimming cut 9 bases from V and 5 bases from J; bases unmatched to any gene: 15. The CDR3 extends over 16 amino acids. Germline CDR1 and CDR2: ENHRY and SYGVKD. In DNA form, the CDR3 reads TGTGCCATGTCTAAAAGGCAGGGGGCCTTTGACAATGAGCAGTTCTTC. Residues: CAMSKRQGAFDNEQFF.

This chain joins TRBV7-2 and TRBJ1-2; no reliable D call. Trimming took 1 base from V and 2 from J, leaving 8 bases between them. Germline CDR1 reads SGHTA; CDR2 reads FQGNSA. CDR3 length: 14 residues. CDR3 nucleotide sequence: TGTGCCAGCAGCTTAGACAGCCAGAACTATGGCTACACCTTC. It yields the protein CASSLDSQNYGYTF.

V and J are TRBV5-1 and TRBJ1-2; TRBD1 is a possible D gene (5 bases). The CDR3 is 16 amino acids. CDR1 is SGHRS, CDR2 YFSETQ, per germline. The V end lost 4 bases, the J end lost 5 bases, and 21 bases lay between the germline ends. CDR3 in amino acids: CASSPERGTTIYGYTF. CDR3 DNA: TGCGCCAGCAGCCCCGAGCGCGGGACTACAATTTATGGCTACACCTTC.